This TCR beta chain is from a study of T-cell reconstitution after alpha-beta-depleted transplantation in children. In this sample, this clonotype turned up many times. This CDR3 has 17 amino acids. Deletions cut 0 bases from V and 0 bases from J, with 15 bases between. CDR1 and CDR2 from the germline V gene are GTSNPN and SVGIG (reference sequence). This sample's TCRbeta library carried unique molecular identifier barcodes. TCRdb analysed the PCR reads with MiXCR anew, one entry per CDR3 protein. This repertoire shows hundreds of thousands of distinct CDR3 sequences, roughly 17% found once; its top ten account for 1.1%.

This receptor was obtained from a human donor who donated a stem cell graft to a child with acute myeloid leukemia. This chain uses TRBV30 with TRBJ2-4; D may be TRBD2 (5 bases). This specimen consisted of PBMCs from the stem cell graft donor, obtained from the stem cell graft. CDR3 sequence: CAWSVLMGDLAKNIQYF. The DNA of the CDR3 is TGTGCCTGGAGTGTACTAATGGGAGATCTAGCCAAAAACATTCAGTACTTC.